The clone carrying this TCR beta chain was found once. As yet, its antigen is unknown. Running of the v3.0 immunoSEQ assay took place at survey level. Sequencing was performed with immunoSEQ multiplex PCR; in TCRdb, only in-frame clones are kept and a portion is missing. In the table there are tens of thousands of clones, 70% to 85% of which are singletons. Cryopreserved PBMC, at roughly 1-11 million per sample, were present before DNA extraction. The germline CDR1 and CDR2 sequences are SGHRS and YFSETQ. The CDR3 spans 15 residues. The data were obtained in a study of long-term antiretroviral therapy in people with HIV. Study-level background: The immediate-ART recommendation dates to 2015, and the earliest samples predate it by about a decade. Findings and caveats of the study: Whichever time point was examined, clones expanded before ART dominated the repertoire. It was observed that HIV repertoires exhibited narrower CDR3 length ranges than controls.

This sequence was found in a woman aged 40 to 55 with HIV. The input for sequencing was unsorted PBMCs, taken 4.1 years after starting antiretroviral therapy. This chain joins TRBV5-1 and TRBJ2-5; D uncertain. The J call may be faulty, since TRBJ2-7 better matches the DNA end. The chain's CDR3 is CASSLVSGPSYEQYF. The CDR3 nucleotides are TGCGCCAGCAGCTTGGTGTCTGGGCCCTCCTACGAGCAGTACTTC.